Presented here are 29 T cell receptor beta chains from one specimen sequenced in a study of blood T cell repertoires in COVID-19. The assay was immunoSEQ multiplex PCR, and TCRdb's table has in-frame clones only and misses some. The profile shows 300,000 to 350,000 clones, approximately 90% of them singletons. Sequencing used peripheral blood. These receptors all come from a man younger than 40 with COVID-19, enrolled during active disease.

In its sample, this clone was seen once. The chain carries TRBV7-9 and TRBJ2-5; D is uncertain. The germline V and J ends were trimmed by 5 bases and 8 bases, with 6 bases remaining between them. This CDR3 has 10 residues. The germline V gene has CDR1 SEHNR and CDR2 FQNEAQ (reference sequence). DNA of the CDR3: TGTGCCAGCAGCCCGGGTACCCAGTACTTC. This sequence encodes CASSPGTQYF.

The gene calls are TRBV2 and TRBJ2-7; unclear D gene. The germline gives CDR1 SNHLY, CDR2 FYNNEI. The CDR3 runs to 13 residues. Trimming left V 5 bases short and J 6 bases short, with 14 bases between. The CDR3 DNA follows: TGTGCCAGCAGTTTAGGTATCGAGGTCGAGCAGTACTTC. This codes for CASSLGIEVEQYF. Combining the CDR3 with reference TRBV2 and TRBJ2-7 gives the whole variable domain EPEVTQTPSHQVTQMGQEVILRCVPISNHLYFYWYRQILGQKVEFLVSFYNNEISEKSEIFDDQFSVERPDGSNFTLKIRSTKLEDSAMYFCASSLGIEVEQYFGPGTRLTVT.

The V call is TRBV5-5, the J call TRBJ1-1; TRBD1 is a possible D gene (6 bases). The V and J ends lost 4 bases and 0 bases respectively, with 10 bases between them. The germline CDR1 and CDR2 sequences are SGHKS and YYEKEE (reference sequence). The CDR3 sequence is 14 residues long. The CDR3 reads CASSGQPLNTEAFF. CDR3 DNA sequence: TGTGCCAGCAGCGGACAGCCCTTGAACACTGAAGCTTTCTTT.

The gene calls are TRBV4-1 and TRBJ1-4; D remains ambiguous. The germline gives CDR1 MGHRA, CDR2 YSYEKL. V was shortened by 7 bases and J by 7 bases, with 13 bases between the two germline ends. The CDR3 spans 13 residues. The CDR3 spells CASTSSGSEKLFF. CDR3 coding DNA: TGCGCCAGCACATCCTCGGGGTCTGAAAAACTGTTTTTT.

The V gene is TRBV5-1, the J gene TRBJ2-2; 10 bases align to TRBD1. Germline V gives CDR1 SGHRS, CDR2 YFSETQ. With 4 bases clipped from V and 7 bases from J, the junction kept 10 bases outside the gene matches. This CDR3 is 16 amino acids long. The CDR3 sequence: CASSPLGGQGNGELFF. The CDR3 nucleotides read TGCGCCAGCAGCCCCCTAGGGGGACAGGGGAACGGGGAGCTGTTTTTT.

This clone was detected once. CDR3 sequence (DNA): TGCAGCGTTGAAATGTGGCTGGGGGCTAGGGAGCAGTACTTC. This codes for CSVEMWLGAREQYF. The chain links TRBV29-1 to TRBJ2-7, with D possibly matching TRBD1 (6 bases). CDR1 and CDR2 from the germline V gene are SQVTM and ANQGSEA. V was cut by 2 bases and J by 7 bases, with 18 bases left in between. The CDR3 has 14 amino acids.

The chain has TRBV28 and TRBJ1-1; D remains unclear. This CDR3 spans 11 amino acids. Per germline, CDR1 MDHEN and CDR2 SYDVKM. V shed 7 bases and J shed 7 bases, with 10 bases lying between them. In DNA, the CDR3 is TGTGCCAGCACTGTGGGAGTTGAAGCTTTCTTT. It encodes CASTVGVEAFF.

The V gene is TRBV28, the J gene TRBJ2-7; TRBD1 matches at 8 bases. V was pared by 4 bases and J by 4 bases, with 9 bases of the junction left unmatched. Germline V CDR1 and CDR2: MDHEN, SYDVKM. This CDR3 has 15 residues. In DNA form, the CDR3 reads TGTGCCAGCAGTTCCCCGGACAGGGCCGGGTACGAGCAGTACTTC. Protein product: CASSSPDRAGYEQYF.

As DNA, the CDR3 is TGTGCCAGCAGTCCCGACGGGAGCTCCTACGAGCAGTACTTC. It yields the protein CASSPDGSSYEQYF. V and J are TRBV6-6 and TRBJ2-7; D possibly corresponds to TRBD2 (6 bases). The CDR3 runs to 14 residues. The germline V and J ends were trimmed by 5 bases and 0 bases, with 11 bases remaining between them. CDR1 is MNHNY and CDR2 is SVGAGI in the germline V gene (reference sequence).

The V and J genes are TRBV19 and TRBJ1-2; D may be TRBD1 (5 bases). The CDR3 covers 17 residues. V was trimmed by 2 bases and J by 0 bases, leaving 16 bases between them. Germline V gene data show CDR1 as LNHDA and CDR2 as SQIVND (reference sequence). The CDR3 sequence is CASSIPRRTGANYGYTF. DNA of the CDR3: TGTGCCAGTAGTATACCCCGGCGGACGGGGGCTAACTATGGCTACACCTTC.

This clone showed up just a few times. V and J are TRBV4-1 and TRBJ2-5; TRBD1 aligns across 8 bases. The germline CDR1 and CDR2 sequences are MGHRA and YSYEKL. V lost 4 bases and J lost 4; bases outside the gene matches: 8. The CDR3 covers 15 residues. Written as DNA, the CDR3 is TGCGCCAGCAGCCCGTTAACAGGGGGACGAGAGACCCAGTACTTC. This translates into CASSPLTGGRETQYF.

This rearrangement joins TRBV18 to TRBJ1-3; D is possibly TRBD1 (5 bases). The germline V gene has CDR1 KGHSH and CDR2 LQKENI. Trimming removed 3 bases at V and 4 bases at J, with 13 bases between. The CDR3 contains 15 residues. In DNA, the CDR3 is TGTGCCAGCTCACCGTCGCAGGGTCAAGGAAACACCATATATTTT. It encodes CASSPSQGQGNTIYF.

The V gene is TRBV9, the J gene TRBJ2-7; the match to TRBD2 covers 7 bases. CDR3 length equals 14 residues. The V segment lost 4 bases and the J segment 5 bases; nucleotides outside the gene matches: 9. The V gene's germline CDR1 is SGDLS and CDR2 YYNGEE. CDR3 sequence (DNA): TGTGCCAGCAGCCCCCCCACTAGCGACGACGAGCAGTACTTC. It is translated as CASSPPTSDDEQYF.

This clone was detected once. The V gene is TRBV2, the J gene TRBJ1-1; maybe TRBD1 (5 bases). Germline V gene sequence: CDR1 SNHLY, CDR2 FYNNEI. Trimming cost V 4 bases and J 1 base, with 7 bases left between them. This CDR3 has 13 amino acids. This CDR3 reads CASSGQPNTEAFF. In nucleotides, the CDR3 is TGTGCCAGCAGTGGACAGCCGAACACTGAAGCTTTCTTT.

This chain links TRBV20-1 with TRBJ1-1, with no clear D. The CDR3 extends over 11 amino acids. Germline values: CDR1 DFQATT, CDR2 SNEGSKA (reference sequence). Trimming removed 5 bases from V and 10 bases from J, with 14 bases in between. This chain's CDR3 is CSASLSGVAFF. CDR3 nucleotide sequence: TGCAGTGCTTCTCTTTCCGGGGTAGCTTTCTTT.

CDR3 amino acids: CSASRTDTQYF. CDR3 in DNA: TGCAGTGCTTCCCGGACAGATACGCAGTATTTT. The V call is TRBV20-1, the J call TRBJ2-3, with D uncertain. CDR1 and CDR2 from the germline V gene are DFQATT and SNEGSKA (reference sequence). This CDR3 has 11 amino acids. V shed 5 bases and J shed 3 bases, with 6 bases lying between them.

The chain carries TRBV29-1 and TRBJ2-1; TRBD2 matches at 8 bases. Germline V CDR1 and CDR2: SQVTM, ANQGSEA. V shed 1 base and J 2 bases; nucleotides not matched to a gene: 4. The CDR3 loop spans 15 amino acids. In DNA, the CDR3 is TGCAGCGTTGAAGCTCCGGGACTAGCCTACAATGAGCAGTTCTTC. Residues: CSVEAPGLAYNEQFF.

This chain links TRBV7-6 with TRBJ2-2; tentative D call: TRBD2 (7 bases). This CDR3 contains 18 residues. With 4 bases removed from V and 1 base from J, the gap between germline ends came to 19 bases. Germline assignment: CDR1 SGHVS and CDR2 FNYEAQ. CDR3 nucleotide sequence: TGTGCCAGCAGCTCCCTCCGGGGGGCGGGTCAGAACACCGGGGAGCTGTTTTTT. Protein product: CASSSLRGAGQNTGELFF.

The CDR3 DNA reads TGTGCCAGCAGCCTAAGGGGGCCCGGGGAGCTGTTTTTT. This sequence encodes CASSLRGPGELFF. This chain links TRBV3-1 (or the pseudogene TRBV3-2) with TRBJ2-2; 7 positions match TRBD1. V shed 4 bases, J shed 6 bases, and the junction held 2 bases outside the gene matches. CDR1 and CDR2 from the germline V gene are LGHDT and YNNKEL (reference sequence). The CDR3 spans 13 residues.

V and J are TRBV4-3 and TRBJ2-2; weak D call: TRBD1 (6 bases). Trimming pared 6 bases from V and 1 base from J, leaving 9 bases between. Per the germline V gene, CDR1 is LGHNA and CDR2 is YSLEER. CDR3 length equals 14 residues. CDR3: CASSPGQNTGELFF. The CDR3 coding sequence is TGCGCCAGCAGTCCGGGACAGAACACCGGGGAGCTGTTTTTT.

V is TRBV6-2 or TRBV6-3 and J is TRBJ2-7; D perhaps matches TRBD1 (6 bases). V dropped 2 bases and J dropped 5 bases, with 13 bases sitting between them. CDR1 and CDR2 from the germline V gene are MNHEY and SVGEGT. The CDR3 runs to 14 residues. The CDR3: CASSYRQEFDEQYF. The CDR3 DNA is TGTGCCAGCAGTTACCGACAGGAATTCGACGAGCAGTACTTC.

The chain joins TRBV18 to TRBJ2-5; 16 nucleotides match TRBD2. The CDR3 runs 17 residues. After removal of 0 bases from V and 2 bases from J, the junction contained 0 bases not matched to a gene. Germline V gene sequence: CDR1 KGHSH, CDR2 LQKENI. CDR3 protein: CASSPPGLAGGQETQYF. The CDR3 DNA sequence: TGTGCCAGCTCACCACCGGGACTAGCGGGGGGGCAAGAGACCCAGTACTTC. The full variable domain, its missing parts supplied by reference TRBV18 and TRBJ2-5, is NAGVMQNPRHLVRRRGQEARLRCSPMKGHSHVYWYRQLPEEGLKFMVYLQKENIIDESGMPKERFSAEFPKEGPSILRIQQVVRGDSAAYFCASSPPGLAGGQETQYFGPGTRLLVL.

Concerning this clone: Distinct nucleotide sequences in the sample also encode this CDR3. In DNA, the CDR3 is TGTGCCAGTAGTCGGACTAGCGGGGGATACAATGAGCAGTTCTTC. Its translation is CASSRTSGGYNEQFF. This rearrangement joins TRBV19 to TRBJ2-1; 13 bases map to TRBD2. Germline loops: CDR1 LNHDA, CDR2 SQIVND (reference sequence). The CDR3 totals 15 residues. J was trimmed by 4 bases and V by 5 bases; bases with no gene match: 2.

In this sample, this clone turned up a few times. The rearrangement uses TRBV6-2 or TRBV6-3 and TRBJ1-5; 7 bases agree with TRBD1. Germline assignment: CDR1 MNHEY and CDR2 SVGEGT. The CDR3 is 14 residues long. With V trimmed by 2 bases and J by 6 bases, 4 bases remained unmatched. The CDR3 region has the DNA TGTGCCAGCAGTTACACAGGGGAGGCTCAGCCCCAGCATTTT. It translates to CASSYTGEAQPQHF.

This clone appeared a single time. The chain couples TRBV6-5 to TRBJ1-6; 8 bases are a match to TRBD1. This CDR3 comprises 16 residues. Germline V gene lookup returns CDR1 MNHEY and CDR2 SVGAGI. The V and J ends lost 4 bases and 7 bases, in that order; junction bases with no gene match: 9. The CDR3 region has the DNA TGTGCCAGCAGTTTCGCGACAGGGGAGAGGAATTCACCCCTCCACTTT. Amino acids: CASSFATGERNSPLHF.

The J gene is TRBJ1-1, the V gene TRBV6-5, with D perhaps TRBD1 (5 bases). The CDR3 sequence is 13 residues long. The ends were cut back, 5 bases at V and 5 bases at J, with 12 bases in the middle. Per germline, CDR1 MNHEY and CDR2 SVGAGI. DNA for the CDR3: TGTGCCAGCAGTAGCCAGGGTGGGACTGAAGCTTTCTTT. Translation: CASSSQGGTEAFF.

The chain carries TRBV27 and TRBJ2-3; no firm D call. V shed 3 bases and J shed 6 bases, with 4 bases lying between them. CDR3 length equals 11 residues. Germline V gene sequence: CDR1 MNHEY, CDR2 SMNVEV (reference sequence). The CDR3 DNA is TGTGCCAGCAGTTTGGGCGATACGCAGTATTTT. It is translated as CASSLGDTQYF.

The chain carries TRBV21-1 and TRBJ2-3; the DNA was not compared with TRBD1, the D call given in the table. TRBV21-1 counts as a pseudogene. The CDR3 spans 18 residues. The CDR3, as DNA: TGTGCCAGCAGCAAAGTGTTGAGACAGGGTTTCGGCACAGATACGCAGTATTTT. Translation: CASSKVLRQGFGTDTQYF.

CDR3 coding DNA: TGTGCCAGCAGCGTAGGGGCGGGAGGGAGCTACGAGCAGTACTTC. This codes for CASSVGAGGSYEQYF. The chain couples TRBV9 to TRBJ2-7; 9 positions agree with TRBD2. Germline V gene data show CDR1 as SGDLS and CDR2 as YYNGEE. The V segment lost 0 bases and the J segment 3 bases; nucleotides outside the gene matches: 4. The CDR3 spans 15 residues.